This entry is about one TCR beta chain. The data are from a study of blood T cells in healthy people across ages. Through a sample-barcoded 5' primer and a J-beta primer mix, a second PCR was run for about 6 to 11 cycles. TCRdb called the 5' RACE reads again in MiXCR, with one record for every CDR3 protein. The sample shows over a million distinct CDR3 sequences, over 35% of them seen only once. This CDR3 contains 16 residues. The germline gives CDR1 SGHNT, CDR2 YENEEA. V lost 8 bases and J lost 2, with 21 bases in between. The chain uses TRBV11-3 and TRBJ2-5; D uncertain. The origin of this receptor is a woman aged 60-70 years in good health. Material for sequencing was blood. The CDR3 bases are TGTGCCAGCCCCTCCCCCAGGCGCTTAGATCAAGAGACCCAGTACTTC. It specifies CASPSPRRLDQETQYF.